This is a list of T cell receptor beta chains from one sample in a study of cytomegalovirus exposure and HLA in healthy donors. The table came from immunoSEQ multiplex PCR; TCRdb's copy has only in-frame clones and leaves some out. In total, the table holds approximately 100,000 clones. The sample taken for sequencing was PBMCs. These TCRs come from a man aged 35-49 years in good health and CMV-seronegative. CDR3s include the opening cysteine and the closing phenylalanine or tryptophan.

V,CDR3
TRBV27,CASSSAGGGNYGYTF
TRBV6-5,CASSYFGGASNEQFF
TRBV5-8,CASSIGVTGELFF
TRBV11-2,CASSLMTSGNSYEQYF
TRBV6-5,CASRHTGPHTF
TRBV9,CASSLLRGNTEAFF
TRBV27,CASSPTSGTSTYEQYF
TRBV9,CASSGRDRGLTEAFF
TRBV7-6,CASSLESTSGFNEQYF
TRBV6-5,CASSYTRTGGSYGYTF
TRBV27,CASSTRQGGPLHF
TRBV12-1,CASRFGGLAASQETQYF
TRBV27,CASSPRWDQPQHF
TRBV6-5,CASSSPGQGAYGYTF
TRBV5-6,CASSLGGGLRYNGQFF
TRBV2,CASSVRRSYNEQFF
TRBV7-2,CASTPRGPLSGETQYF
TRBV6-1,CASREGRGAGNTIYF
TRBV11-2,CASSLDRGPYEQYF
TRBV5-4,CASSLASGRLETQYF
TRBV19,CASSPRWTGGGYTF
TRBV7-7,CASSSRPGPLYEQYF
TRBV9,CASRAGTSGGELFF
TRBV5-5,CASSLNGQDYNEQFF
TRBV6-1,CASSSVLQFF
TRBV5-1,CASSSDRVLYEQYF
TRBV11-2,CASSPVAGELFF
TRBV11-2,CASSPGGYTQYF
TRBV10-3,CAISELGGIETQYF
TRBV2,CASSVLGQGGLETQYF
TRBV7-8,CASSLLGQGYEQYF
TRBV4-2,CASSQDMSMNTEAFF
TRBV19,CASGQVGTEAFF
TRBV5-4,CASSVGTGGNTIYF
TRBV6-5,CASSGTENEKLFF
TRBV18,CASSPDREQPQHF
TRBV4-3,CASSQDRLAGAEQYF
TRBV14,CASGQNPANVLTF
TRBV19,CASSMKIAGTDTQYF
TRBV5-6,CASSLGQGLTFF
TRBV6-5,CASTGGANQPQHF